This T cell receptor (beta chain) is from a study of CD8+CD57+ T cells in acquired aplastic anemia. About the study: DNA from sorted CD4+ and CD8+ cells averaged around 3 ug. Whole-study findings and limits: Overlap between patients and controls comprised roughly 30 CD8+ CDR3 sequences.

According to the study, genomic DNA was the template for TCR beta VDJ and CDR3 profiling. TCRdb called the reads again in MiXCR, with one record for every CDR3 protein. The sample lists some 180,000 distinct CDR3 sequences; about three fifths were seen once. Germline-derived CDR1 and CDR2 are LNHDA and SQIVND (reference sequence). V lost 1 base and J 0 bases, leaving 12 bases between the germline ends. The CDR3 spans 16 residues. Turning to this clonotype: The antigen is undetermined.

Flow cytometry had shown expanded CD8+CD57+ cells in the patients chosen for sequencing. No therapy was given to patients before blood sampling. Sample: sorted CD4+, CD8+, or CD8+CD57+ T cells (not recorded which) from PBMCs. The chain carries TRBV19 and TRBJ1-1; D call uncertain. The clonotype comes from a human donor with aplastic anemia. Written as DNA, the CDR3 is TGTGCCAGTAGTATAGTAGGAGGAGCCTTGAACACTGAAGCTTTCTTT. Amino acids: CASSIVGGALNTEAFF.